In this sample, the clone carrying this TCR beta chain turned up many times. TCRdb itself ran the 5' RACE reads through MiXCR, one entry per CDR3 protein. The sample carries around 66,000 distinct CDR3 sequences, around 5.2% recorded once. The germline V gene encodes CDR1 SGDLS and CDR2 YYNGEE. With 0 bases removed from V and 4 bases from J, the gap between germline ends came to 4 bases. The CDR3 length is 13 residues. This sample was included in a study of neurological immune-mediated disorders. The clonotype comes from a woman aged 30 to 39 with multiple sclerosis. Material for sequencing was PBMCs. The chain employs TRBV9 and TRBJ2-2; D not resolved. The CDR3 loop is CASSVDSTGELFF. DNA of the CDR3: TGTGCCAGCAGCGTAGACAGCACCGGGGAGCTGTTTTTT.